This is a list of T cell receptor beta chains from one sample in a study of Ad26.COV2.S vaccination and SARS-CoV-2 variants. Assay used: immunoSEQ multiplex PCR; TCRdb lists only in-frame clones, some missing. The repertoire holds hundreds of thousands of clones, roughly four fifths seen once, with almost 7.5% in the top ten. The source was peripheral blood, collected in a trial of Ad26.COV2.S vaccine versus placebo. The receptor set was obtained from a person aged 18-60 years who received the Ad26.COV2.S COVID-19 vaccine or a placebo. CDR3s include the opening cysteine and the closing phenylalanine or tryptophan. D genes are given only for firm matches. For some rows the clone size is stated as once, few or many, or as a class when expanded; others skip it.

J gene	V gene	clone size	D gene	CDR3 DNA	CDR3 protein
TRBJ1-2	TRBV7-9	few	.	TGTGCCAGCAGCTTAACGACGGTCGCTAACTATGGCTACACCTTC	CASSLTTVANYGYTF
TRBJ1-6	TRBV9	few	.	TGTGCCAGCAGCGTATCGACAGGACCATCGGCCCTCCACTTT	CASSVSTGPSALHF
TRBJ1-1	TRBV2	once	TRBD1	TGTGCCAATCGCCCGGGACAGGGGTACATGAACACTGAAGCTTTCTTT	CANRPGQGYMNTEAFF
TRBJ1-2	TRBV3-1/TRBV3-2	.	.	TGTGCCAGCAGCCAAGTTTTAAACTATGGCTACACCTTC	CASSQVLNYGYTF
TRBJ2-2	TRBV20-1	.	.	TGCAGTGCTAGTAGCACCGGGGAGCTGTTTTTT	CSASSTGELFF
TRBJ1-2	TRBV6-2/TRBV6-3	.	.	TGTGCCAGCAGTTACAGCTATAACTATGGCTACACCTTC	CASSYSYNYGYTF
TRBJ1-6	TRBV5-1	.	TRBD1	TGCGCCAGCAGCAGGGACAGCCTTAGCTCCTATAATTCACCCCTCCACTTT	CASSRDSLSSYNSPLHF
TRBJ1-1	TRBV5-1	.	.	TGCGCCAGCAGCTTGGTTGCAGGGACCATTGAAGCTTTCTTT	CASSLVAGTIEAFF
TRBJ1-5	TRBV2	.	.	TGTGCCAGCAGTTCCCAGGGAGCTAATCAGCCCCAGCATTTT	CASSSQGANQPQHF
TRBJ1-3	TRBV19	few	.	TGTGCCAGTAGTATCGGTGGAAACACCATATATTTT	CASSIGGNTIYF
TRBJ1-1	TRBV11-2	.	TRBD1	TGTGCCAGCAGCTATTCCTCAGGGGGGAGCACTGAAGCTTTCTTT	CASSYSSGGSTEAFF
TRBJ1-1	TRBV5-1	once	.	TGCGCCAGCAGCTTGGGAAAGAACACTGAAGCTTTCTTT	CASSLGKNTEAFF